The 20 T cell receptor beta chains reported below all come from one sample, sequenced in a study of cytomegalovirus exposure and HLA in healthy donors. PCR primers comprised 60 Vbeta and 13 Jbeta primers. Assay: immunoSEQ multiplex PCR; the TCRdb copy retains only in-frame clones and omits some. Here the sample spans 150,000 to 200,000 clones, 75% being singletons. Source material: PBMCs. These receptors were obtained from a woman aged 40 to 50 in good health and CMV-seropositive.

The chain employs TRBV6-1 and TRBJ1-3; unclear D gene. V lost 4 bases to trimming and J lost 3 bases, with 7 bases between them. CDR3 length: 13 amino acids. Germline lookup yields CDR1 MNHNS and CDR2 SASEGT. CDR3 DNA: TGTGCCAGCAGTGGCCCCTATGGAAACACCATATATTTT. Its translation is CASSGPYGNTIYF.

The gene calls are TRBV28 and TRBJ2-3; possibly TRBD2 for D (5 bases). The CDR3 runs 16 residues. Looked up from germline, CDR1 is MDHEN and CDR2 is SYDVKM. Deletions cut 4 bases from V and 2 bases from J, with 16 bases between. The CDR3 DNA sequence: TGTGCCAGCAGTTCACCACTAGGAGTCGACACAGATACGCAGTATTTT. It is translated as CASSSPLGVDTDTQYF.

The CDR3 loop is CASSPGQGLREQYF. DNA for the CDR3: TGCGCCAGCAGCCCGGGACAGGGGCTCCGGGAGCAGTACTTC. This rearrangement joins TRBV5-1 to TRBJ2-7, with TRBD1 matching 10 bases. This CDR3 has 14 amino acids. J was trimmed by 7 bases and V by 4 bases; bases with no gene match: 8. CDR1 is SGHRS and CDR2 is YFSETQ in the germline V gene.

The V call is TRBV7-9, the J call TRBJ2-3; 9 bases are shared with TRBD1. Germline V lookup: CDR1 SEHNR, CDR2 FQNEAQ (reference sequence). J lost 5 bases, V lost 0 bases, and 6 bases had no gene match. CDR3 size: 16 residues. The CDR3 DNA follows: TGTGCCAGCAGCTTAGCGAATCGGACAGGGGAAGATACGCAGTATTTT. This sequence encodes CASSLANRTGEDTQYF.

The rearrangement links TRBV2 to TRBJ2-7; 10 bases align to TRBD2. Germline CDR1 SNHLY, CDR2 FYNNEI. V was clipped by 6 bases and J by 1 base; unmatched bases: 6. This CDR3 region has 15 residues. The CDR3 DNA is TGTGCCAGCAGAGACGGGACTAGCGTATCCTACGAGCAGTACTTC. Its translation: CASRDGTSVSYEQYF.

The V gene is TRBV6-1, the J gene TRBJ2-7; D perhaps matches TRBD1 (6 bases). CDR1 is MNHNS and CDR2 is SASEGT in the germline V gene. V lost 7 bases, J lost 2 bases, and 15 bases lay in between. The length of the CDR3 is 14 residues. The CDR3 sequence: CASTLTGIPYEQYF. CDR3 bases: TGTGCCAGCACCTTAACAGGGATCCCCTACGAGCAGTACTTC.

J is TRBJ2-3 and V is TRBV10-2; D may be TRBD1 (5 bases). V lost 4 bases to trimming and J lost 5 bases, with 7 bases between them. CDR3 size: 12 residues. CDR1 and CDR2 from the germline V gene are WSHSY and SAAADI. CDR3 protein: CASSAQGDTQYF. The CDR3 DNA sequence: TGCGCCAGCAGTGCCCAGGGAGATACGCAGTATTTT.

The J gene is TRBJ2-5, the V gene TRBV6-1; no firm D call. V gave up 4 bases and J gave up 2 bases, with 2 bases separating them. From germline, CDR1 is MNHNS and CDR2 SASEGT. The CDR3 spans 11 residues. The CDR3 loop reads CASSAQETQYF. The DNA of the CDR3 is TGTGCCAGCAGTGCGCAAGAGACCCAGTACTTC.

The CDR3 DNA sequence: TGTGCCAGCAGTGCGTTGGGGAGCTCCTACAATGAGCAGTTCTTC. Translation: CASSALGSSYNEQFF. The V and J genes are TRBV25-1 and TRBJ2-1; TRBD2 is a possible D gene (5 bases). This CDR3 contains 15 residues. With 4 bases removed from V and 0 bases from J, the gap between germline ends came to 10 bases. Germline V gives CDR1 MGHDK, CDR2 SYGVNS.

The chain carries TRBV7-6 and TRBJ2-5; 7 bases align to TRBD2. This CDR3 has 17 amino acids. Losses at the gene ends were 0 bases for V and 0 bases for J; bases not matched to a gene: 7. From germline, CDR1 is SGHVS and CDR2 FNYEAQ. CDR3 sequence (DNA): TGTGCCAGCAGCTTAGCAGTGGTAGCGGGCTACCAAGAGACCCAGTACTTC. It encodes CASSLAVVAGYQETQYF. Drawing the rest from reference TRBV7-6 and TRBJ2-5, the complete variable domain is GAGVSQSPRYKVTKRGQDVALRCDPISGHVSLYWYRQALGQGPEFLTYFNYEAQQDKSGLPNDRFSAERPEGSISTLTIQRTEQRDSAMYRCASSLAVVAGYQETQYFGPGTRLLVL.

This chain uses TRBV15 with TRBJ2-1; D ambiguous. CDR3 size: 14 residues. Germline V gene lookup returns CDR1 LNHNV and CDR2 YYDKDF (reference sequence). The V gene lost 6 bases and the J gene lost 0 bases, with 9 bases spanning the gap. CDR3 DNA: TGTGCCACCAGAGAAAGCTTCTCCTACAATGAGCAGTTCTTC. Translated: CATRESFSYNEQFF.

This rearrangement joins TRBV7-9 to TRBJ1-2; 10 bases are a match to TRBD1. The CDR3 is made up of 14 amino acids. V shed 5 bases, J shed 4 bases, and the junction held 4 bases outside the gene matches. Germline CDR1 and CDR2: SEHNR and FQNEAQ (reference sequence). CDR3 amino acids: CASSLTGGGYGYTF. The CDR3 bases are TGTGCCAGCAGCCTGACAGGGGGCGGCTATGGCTACACCTTC.

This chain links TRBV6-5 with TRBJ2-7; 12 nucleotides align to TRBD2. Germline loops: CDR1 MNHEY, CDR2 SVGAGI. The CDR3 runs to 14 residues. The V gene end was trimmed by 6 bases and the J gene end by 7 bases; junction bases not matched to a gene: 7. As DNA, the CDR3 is TGTGCCAGCAGCCGGACTAGCGGGACCGGGGAGCAGTACTTC. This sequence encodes CASSRTSGTGEQYF.

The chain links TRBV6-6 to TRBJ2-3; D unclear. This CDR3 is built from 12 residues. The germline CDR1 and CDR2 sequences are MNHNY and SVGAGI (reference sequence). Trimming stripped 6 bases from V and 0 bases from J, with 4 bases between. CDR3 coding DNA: TGTGCCAGCAGCCTTAGCACAGATACGCAGTATTTT. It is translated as CASSLSTDTQYF.

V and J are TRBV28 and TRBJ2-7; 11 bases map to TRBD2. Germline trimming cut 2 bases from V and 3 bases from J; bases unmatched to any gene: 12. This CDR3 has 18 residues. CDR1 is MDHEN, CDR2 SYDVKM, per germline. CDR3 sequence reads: CASSLVTSGIQTNYEQYF. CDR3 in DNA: TGTGCCAGCAGTTTAGTGACTAGCGGGATTCAAACTAACTACGAGCAGTACTTC.

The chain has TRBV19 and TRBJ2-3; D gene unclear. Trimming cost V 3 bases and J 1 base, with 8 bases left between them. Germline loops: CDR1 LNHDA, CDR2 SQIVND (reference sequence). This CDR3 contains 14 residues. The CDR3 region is CASSIARGTDTQYF. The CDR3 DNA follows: TGTGCCAGTAGTATCGCTCGGGGCACAGATACGCAGTATTTT.

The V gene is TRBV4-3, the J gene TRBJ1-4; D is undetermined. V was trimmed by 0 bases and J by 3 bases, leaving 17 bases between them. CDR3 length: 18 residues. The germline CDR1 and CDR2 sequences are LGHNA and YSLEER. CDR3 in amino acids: CASSQDPWGATSNEKLFF. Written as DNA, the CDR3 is TGCGCCAGCAGCCAAGACCCGTGGGGAGCCACGTCTAATGAAAAACTGTTTTTT.

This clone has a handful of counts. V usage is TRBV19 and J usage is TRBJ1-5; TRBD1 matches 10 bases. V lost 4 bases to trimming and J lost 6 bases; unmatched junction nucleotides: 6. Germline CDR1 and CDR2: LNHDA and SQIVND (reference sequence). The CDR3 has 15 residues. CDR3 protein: CASSTRTGGIQPQHF. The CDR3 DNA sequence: TGTGCCAGTAGTACACGGACAGGGGGGATTCAGCCCCAGCATTTT.

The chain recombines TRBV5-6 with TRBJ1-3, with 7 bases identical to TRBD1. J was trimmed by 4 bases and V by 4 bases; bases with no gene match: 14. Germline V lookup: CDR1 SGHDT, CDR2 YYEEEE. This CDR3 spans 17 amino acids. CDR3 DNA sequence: TGTGCCAGCAGCGGCAGGGGACAGTCGGCAAGCGGAAACACCATATATTTT. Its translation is CASSGRGQSASGNTIYF.

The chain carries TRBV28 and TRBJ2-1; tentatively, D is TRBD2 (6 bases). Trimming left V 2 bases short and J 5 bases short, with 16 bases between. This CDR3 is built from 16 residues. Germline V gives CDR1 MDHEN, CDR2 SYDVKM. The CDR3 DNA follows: TGTGCCAGCAGTTTAATTTTAGCGGACTATCACAATGAGCAGTTCTTC. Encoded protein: CASSLILADYHNEQFF.